Each of the 25 T cell receptor beta chains below was sequenced from the same sample in a study of T cell responses to AZD1222 COVID-19 vaccine (dated by TCRdb to the early 2020s). The label giving this sample's time point can be read as: baseline before first vaccination. Libraries were prepared through the immunoSEQ multiplex PCR assay. As stored in TCRdb, this immuneACCESS dataset retains in-frame rearrangements with V and J assigned. A fraction of the clones does not appear; measured against another copy, unresolved V genes explain less than half of the discrepancy, and the remainder lacks a known reason. The sample table shows 180,000 or so clones, and over 90% are seen once. The top ten hold about 4% of the sample. The source was peripheral blood, collected on day 0 of AZD1222 vaccination. All receptors derive from an adult in good health.

The chain couples TRBV18 to TRBJ1-2; a weak D match, TRBD1 (5 bases). The CDR3 runs to 15 residues. CDR1 is KGHSH, CDR2 LQKENI, per germline. Between the trimmed V and J ends, which lost 0 bases and 7 bases, there was a span of 15 bases. CDR3 DNA sequence: TGTGCCAGCTCACCACCTTCGTCTTTTAGGGGTGGCTACACCTTC. Amino acid sequence: CASSPPSSFRGGYTF. Full variable domain (outside the CDR3, taken from reference TRBV18 and TRBJ1-2): NAGVMQNPRHLVRRRGQEARLRCSPMKGHSHVYWYRQLPEEGLKFMVYLQKENIIDESGMPKERFSAEFPKEGPSILRIQQVVRGDSAAYFCASSPPSSFRGGYTFGSGTRLTVV.

The CDR3 nucleotides are TGTGCCAGCAGCGAAAGCGGGAGGGCCTACAATTACTACGAGCAGTACTTC. Translating it yields CASSESGRAYNYYEQYF. The chain is built from TRBV3-1 (or the pseudogene TRBV3-2) and TRBJ2-7; 10 positions agree with TRBD2. This CDR3 is built from 17 residues. Germline CDR1 reads LGHDT; CDR2 reads YNNKEL (reference sequence). The junction had 13 bases not matched to a gene; V was cut back by 5 bases and J by 3 bases.

V gene TRBV19 combines with J gene TRBJ1-1, with 7 bases matching TRBD1. Germline V CDR1 and CDR2: LNHDA, SQIVND (reference sequence). V lost 8 bases and J lost 0; bases outside the gene matches: 6. The CDR3 sequence is 14 residues long. In DNA, the CDR3 is TGTGCCAGTGAGGGACAGAACATGAACACTGAAGCTTTCTTT. Amino acids: CASEGQNMNTEAFF.

V usage is TRBV14 and J usage is TRBJ2-7; D gene uncertain. Trimming removed 4 bases from V and 7 bases from J, with 11 bases in between. The germline V gene encodes CDR1 SGHDN and CDR2 FVKESK. The CDR3 spans 12 residues. In nucleotides, the CDR3 is TGTGCCAGCAGCCGAACCCTGGGGGAGCAGTACTTC. Its protein is CASSRTLGEQYF.

CDR3 bases: TGTGCCAGCAGTGATGTCCTAATACTAGCGGACAGCACAGATACGCAGTATTTT. Translation: CASSDVLILADSTDTQYF. The V and J genes are TRBV6-1 and TRBJ2-3, with 8 bases lining up with TRBD2. CDR1 is MNHNS, CDR2 SASEGT, per germline. CDR3 size: 18 residues. The ends lost 3 bases at V and 0 bases at J; junction bases unmatched: 11.

The chain carries TRBV10-3 and TRBJ1-3; no clear D. The V end lost 2 bases, the J end lost 0 bases, and 8 bases lay between the germline ends. Per the germline V gene, CDR1 is ENHRY and CDR2 is SYGVKD. The CDR3 totals 15 residues. CDR3 bases: TGTGCCATCAGTGAGGTAGTGAGCTCTGGAAACACCATATATTTT. Its translation: CAISEVVSSGNTIYF.

J is TRBJ1-3 and V is TRBV7-9; the D is unclear. The CDR3 runs to 16 residues. Germline V gene data show CDR1 as SEHNR and CDR2 as FQNEAQ (reference sequence). V lost 3 bases and J lost 4, with 16 bases in between. The CDR3 nucleotides read TGTGCCAGCAGCTTTATATTGTCCAGAACGGGAAACACCATATATTTT. It codes for CASSFILSRTGNTIYF.

The chain is built from TRBV27 and TRBJ2-2; D possibly matches TRBD1 or TRBD2 (5 bases each). The CDR3 is 15 amino acids. The germline V and J ends were trimmed by 5 bases and 6 bases, with 16 bases remaining between them. Germline CDR1 is MNHEY and CDR2 is SMNVEV (reference sequence). CDR3: CASSPTRWGSGELFF. CDR3 nucleotides: TGTGCCAGCAGTCCTACCCGGTGGGGGTCCGGGGAGCTGTTTTTT.

This clone appeared once. The CDR3 bases are TGTGCCAGCACCGGTTGGGGTGCGAACACTGAAGCTTTCTTT. Translated: CASTGWGANTEAFF. The rearrangement uses TRBV7-6 and TRBJ1-1; D is unclear. Trimming left V 7 bases short and J 1 base short, with 13 bases between. This CDR3 has 14 residues. CDR1 and CDR2 from the germline V gene are SGHVS and FNYEAQ.

A remark on this clone: Distinct nucleotide sequences in the sample also encode this CDR3. CDR3 DNA sequence: TGTGCCAGCAGCTTCTTCCGGACAGGGGGCGCGGGGGGGCCCTATTCACCCCTCCACTTT. As protein: CASSFFRTGGAGGPYSPLHF. The chain joins TRBV5-8 to TRBJ1-6; TRBD1 agrees at 11 bases. V trimming: 2 bases; J trimming: 8 bases; junction bases outside the gene matches: 18. The CDR3 consists of 20 residues. Germline CDR1 SGHTS, CDR2 YDEGEE.

V is TRBV13 and J is TRBJ1-2; D gene uncertain. The germline V gene has CDR1 PRHDT and CDR2 FYEKMQ (reference sequence). The CDR3 is made up of 14 amino acids. Trimming removed 4 bases from V and 8 bases from J, with 17 bases in between. The CDR3 loop reads CASSSRRPSVGYTF. As DNA, the CDR3 is TGTGCCAGCAGCTCAAGACGGCCCTCGGTGGGCTACACCTTC.

This chain links TRBV5-1 with TRBJ1-2; D is possibly TRBD1 (6 bases). CDR3 length: 16 residues. Germline assignment: CDR1 SGHRS and CDR2 YFSETQ. V was cut by 3 bases and J by 1 base, with 16 bases left in between. CDR3 coding DNA: TGCGCCAGCAGCTCAGCAGGGGAGGTCGGTAACTATGGCTACACCTTC. This sequence encodes CASSSAGEVGNYGYTF.

The rearrangement joins TRBV6-5 to TRBJ2-5, with 8 bases lining up with TRBD2. The CDR3 runs 14 residues. Germline trimming cut 7 bases from V and 1 base from J; bases unmatched to any gene: 5. Germline V lookup: CDR1 MNHEY, CDR2 SVGAGI. The CDR3 loop reads CASIRGGPQETQYF. In DNA form, the CDR3 reads TGTGCCAGCATCCGCGGGGGGCCCCAAGAGACCCAGTACTTC.

To note about this clone: The same CDR3 also results from other DNA sequences found in this sample. The chain joins TRBV27 to TRBJ1-5, with D maybe TRBD1 (5 bases). The CDR3 spans 14 residues. Germline CDR1 reads MNHEY; CDR2 reads SMNVEV (reference sequence). Between the trimmed V and J ends, which lost 3 bases and 1 base, there was a span of 7 bases. In DNA form, the CDR3 reads TGTGCCAGCAGTTTGCAGGGCAGCAATCAGCCCCAGCATTTT. Translation gives CASSLQGSNQPQHF.

The rearrangement uses TRBV5-4 and TRBJ2-2; D not certain. This CDR3 is built from 14 residues. The V and J ends lost 0 bases and 4 bases respectively, with 7 bases between them. The germline V gene has CDR1 SGHNT and CDR2 YYREEE (reference sequence). The CDR3 protein is CASSLDPSTGELFF. The DNA of the CDR3 is TGTGCCAGCAGCTTGGATCCTAGCACCGGGGAGCTGTTTTTT.

This clone was observed a single time. V is TRBV5-6 and J is TRBJ2-7, with D possibly matching TRBD1 (5 bases). This CDR3 has 12 amino acids. The germline gives CDR1 SGHDT, CDR2 YYEEEE. The V end was cut by 3 bases, the J end by 4 bases, with 8 bases between. CDR3 coding DNA: TGTGCCAGCAGCTGGACAACGTACGAGCAGTACTTC. This gives the protein CASSWTTYEQYF.

The sample holds one count of this clone. The rearrangement uses TRBV7-9 and TRBJ1-5; 7 nucleotides agree with TRBD1. V gave up 1 base and J gave up 1 base; unmatched junction bases: 4. The CDR3 has 16 amino acids. Germline values: CDR1 SEHNR, CDR2 FQNEAQ (reference sequence). The DNA of the CDR3 is TGTGCCAGCAGCTTAGAAGGCAGGGGGAGCAATCAGCCCCAGCATTTT. It translates to CASSLEGRGSNQPQHF.

V and J are TRBV2 and TRBJ1-5; TRBD1 agrees at 7 bases. Germline loops: CDR1 SNHLY, CDR2 FYNNEI. V shed 7 bases, J shed 4 bases, and the junction held 10 bases outside the gene matches. The CDR3 runs 15 residues. Here the CDR3 reads CASTTGTADNQPQHF. The CDR3 DNA is TGTGCCAGCACCACCGGGACAGCAGATAATCAGCCCCAGCATTTT.

This clone occurred once. Sequence at one end of the junction differs from germline and may be a read error. V gene TRBV5-1 combines with J gene TRBJ2-7; TRBD1 aligns across 7 bases. Germline V CDR1 and CDR2: SGHRS, YFSETQ. The CDR3 is made up of 15 amino acids. The CDR3 nucleotides read TGCGCCAGCAGCGTTAACTCGGACAGGTACTACGAGCGGTACTTC. Amino acids: CASSVNSDRYYERYF.

The rearrangement joins TRBV6-5 to TRBJ1-2, with 9 bases identical to TRBD1. The CDR3 has 14 residues. V was clipped by 5 bases and J by 6 bases; unmatched bases: 7. Germline V gene sequence: CDR1 MNHEY, CDR2 SVGAGI. CDR3 in DNA: TGTGCCAGCAGTAAGGACAGGGGAGGCGATGGCTACACCTTC. It encodes CASSKDRGGDGYTF.

The chain combines TRBV4-1 with TRBJ1-1; D may be TRBD1 (5 bases). This CDR3 contains 16 residues. V lost 0 bases, J lost 5 bases, and 16 bases lay in between. CDR1 MGHRA and CDR2 YSYEKL come from the germline V gene. The CDR3 spells CASSQDWEGLGTEAFF. CDR3 DNA sequence: TGCGCCAGCAGCCAAGATTGGGAGGGGCTCGGGACTGAAGCTTTCTTT.

The V and J genes are TRBV3-1 (or the pseudogene TRBV3-2) and TRBJ2-2, with D maybe TRBD1 (5 bases). Germline V gene lookup returns CDR1 LGHDT and CDR2 YNNKEL (reference sequence). The CDR3 runs to 16 residues. Deletions cut 4 bases from V and 6 bases from J, with 18 bases between. The CDR3 nucleotides are TGTGCCAGCAGCCCTTACCGGACAATTCAGGCCGGGGAGCTGTTTTTT. Translating it yields CASSPYRTIQAGELFF.

The DNA of the CDR3 is TGCGCCAGCAGCCCGGAGGCGGGCCTGAGGACCCAGCATTTT. Protein: CASSPEAGLRTQHF. This sequence joins TRBV5-1 and TRBJ1-5; D not certain. Looked up from germline, CDR1 is SGHRS and CDR2 is YFSETQ. V was shortened by 4 bases and J by 11 bases, with 19 bases between the two germline ends. The CDR3 length is 14 residues.

Concerning this clone itself: The junction departs from the called germline gene at one end, perhaps through a read error. The chain links TRBV5-6 to TRBJ2-7, with D hard to call. The germline V gene encodes CDR1 SGHDT and CDR2 YYEEEE. This CDR3 has 13 residues. In DNA, the CDR3 is TGTGCCAGCAGCCCGACCCCTCGGCGTTCGCGAGACTTC. It specifies CASSPTPRRSRDF.

This rearrangement joins TRBV27 to TRBJ1-1; D is unresolved. There are 15 residues in the CDR3. Trimming took off 1 base at V and 4 bases at J, with 13 bases between the two ends. CDR1 is MNHEY, CDR2 SMNVEV, per germline (reference sequence). CDR3 in amino acids: CASSLLSGVGTEAFF. The CDR3 region has the DNA TGTGCCAGCAGTTTATTATCCGGGGTTGGCACTGAAGCTTTCTTT.